This TCR beta chain appears in the sequencing data of a study of cytomegalovirus exposure and HLA in healthy donors. Study information: Approximately 83 million unique TCRs from HLA-typed donors were held in an early data release. Findings and caveats of the study: HLA allele associations emerged for under 20,000 TCR beta sequences in a later analysis, at 0.05 false discovery rate.

Per the germline V gene, CDR1 is MRHNA and CDR2 is SNTAGT. The CDR3 contains 15 residues. With 5 bases clipped from V and 6 bases from J, the junction kept 9 bases outside the gene matches. Only one count was recorded for this clone. Its antigen is unknown. The PCR contained 60 Vbeta and 13 Jbeta primers. Sequencing was performed with immunoSEQ multiplex PCR; in TCRdb, only in-frame clones are kept and a portion is missing. The table shows roughly 120,000 clones, with approximately 68% occurring only once. Sequencing used PBMCs. The chain uses TRBV6-4 and TRBJ2-7; 11 nucleotides line up with TRBD2. This sequence originates from a man aged 25 to 40 in good health and CMV-seropositive. The CDR3 DNA reads as TGTGCCAGCAGTCGGCCCGCTAGCGGGAGGTGCGAGCAGTACTTC. It encodes CASSRPASGRCEQYF.